This T cell receptor beta chain was recovered during a study of read filtering for tumor transcriptome and immune sequencing. This clonotype was detected ten times or more. From roughly 400 ng of RNA, a library with molecular barcoded alpha/delta and beta/gamma adaptors was made. In TCRdb, the reads were re-called with MiXCR into one record per CDR3 protein. The repertoire has fewer than 90,000 distinct CDR3 sequences, 9% to 15% of them found once; the top ten carry under 15%. The ends were cut back, 7 bases at V and 1 base at J, with 9 bases in the middle. The length of the CDR3 is 13 residues. Looked up from germline, CDR1 is KGHDR and CDR2 is SFDVKD.

This rearrangement joins TRBV24-1 to TRBJ1-1; D call uncertain. This TCR derives from a donor over 35 with multiple myeloma. Source material: a population of CD138-negative cells sorted from bone marrow. CDR3 nucleotides: TGTGCCACCAGGGGAGAACAGAACACTGAAGCTTTCTTT. Translated: CATRGEQNTEAFF.